A single sample gave rise to the 30 T cell receptor beta chains below, sequenced in a study of shared clonotypes between healthy human individuals. TCRdb's table, derived via immunoSEQ multiplex PCR, lists solely in-frame clones and lacks some. This sample yields roughly 700,000 clones, of which around 74% are seen a single time; 1.7% belongs to the top ten. The sample comprised memory CD4+ T cells sorted from blood. Stated subset: CD45RA-negative fraction. Receptors originate from a woman aged 30 to 39 in good health.

The chain combines TRBV18 with TRBJ1-5, with D unclear. This CDR3 region has 13 residues. V lost 6 bases and J 8 bases, leaving 14 bases between the germline ends. The V gene's germline CDR1 is KGHSH and CDR2 LQKENI. DNA for the CDR3: TGTGCCAGCTCTTCACGATCCACAGAGCCCCAGCATTTT. It codes for CASSSRSTEPQHF.

V usage is TRBV20-1 and J usage is TRBJ2-5; no clear D gene. V was pared by 6 bases and J by 6 bases, with 2 bases between. CDR3 length equals 8 residues. CDR1 and CDR2 from the germline V gene are DFQATT and SNEGSKA (reference sequence). CDR3 in DNA: TGCAGTGCCAAGACCCAGTACTTC. It codes for CSAKTQYF.

The chain couples TRBV15 to TRBJ2-1; 7 nucleotides align to TRBD1. CDR3 length: 15 residues. Trimming at V came to 5 bases and at J to 3 bases, leaving 7 bases not matched to a gene. Per germline, CDR1 LNHNV and CDR2 YYDKDF (reference sequence). CDR3 nucleotide sequence: TGTGCCACCAGCTCAAGGCCAGGGGGCTACAATGAGCAGTTCTTC. Encoded protein: CATSSRPGGYNEQFF.

This sequence joins TRBV6-5 and TRBJ2-2; 7 bases match TRBD1. The CDR3 extends over 16 amino acids. Trimming took 3 bases from V and 4 from J; bases not matched to a gene: 8. From germline, CDR1 is MNHEY and CDR2 SVGAGI. Written as DNA, the CDR3 is TGTGCCAGCAGTTATGGAAGGGGGCGCGGCACCGGGGAGCTGTTTTTT. This translates into CASSYGRGRGTGELFF.

The chain joins TRBV6-5 to TRBJ1-3; D perhaps matches TRBD1 (6 bases). Germline CDR1 is MNHEY and CDR2 is SVGAGI. The CDR3 is made up of 15 amino acids. V was cut by 2 bases and J by 2 bases, with 10 bases left in between. DNA of the CDR3: TGTGCCAGCAGTTACGGTCCAGGGGCTGGAAACACCATATATTTT. It specifies CASSYGPGAGNTIYF.

The rearrangement uses TRBV27 and TRBJ1-6; D is unresolved. Trimming removed 6 bases from V and 7 bases from J, with 13 bases in between. Germline V lookup: CDR1 MNHEY, CDR2 SMNVEV (reference sequence). The CDR3 consists of 14 residues. Written as DNA, the CDR3 is TGTGCCAGCAGGACAAACGTGGGAAATTCACCCCTCCACTTT. Protein sequence: CASRTNVGNSPLHF.

The chain joins TRBV7-8 to TRBJ2-3; TRBD1 aligns across 8 bases. The germline gives CDR1 SGHVS, CDR2 FQNEAQ. The CDR3 runs 14 residues. V was pared by 6 bases and J by 4 bases, with 6 bases of the junction left unmatched. The CDR3 loop is CASRNTGGSDTQYF. The CDR3 region has the DNA TGTGCCAGCAGGAATACAGGGGGGTCAGATACGCAGTATTTT.

The V gene is TRBV2, the J gene TRBJ1-6; possibly TRBD1 for D (5 bases). The CDR3 length is 14 residues. Trimming removed 7 bases from V and 9 bases from J, with 16 bases in between. Germline V gene sequence: CDR1 SNHLY, CDR2 FYNNEI. CDR3 sequence: CASNWGFSGSPLHF. CDR3 nucleotides: TGTGCCAGCAACTGGGGGTTTTCGGGTTCACCCCTCCACTTT.

This clone occurred once. This chain uses TRBV5-1 with TRBJ1-6, with 9 positions matching TRBD1. Germline V gives CDR1 SGHRS, CDR2 YFSETQ. With 4 bases clipped from V and 6 bases from J, the junction kept 5 bases outside the gene matches. The length of the CDR3 is 15 residues. As DNA, the CDR3 is TGCGCCAGCAGCGAATGGACAGGGGTTAATTCACCCCTCCACTTT. Translated, it gives CASSEWTGVNSPLHF.

This clone was counted ten times or more. The gene calls are TRBV6-1 and TRBJ2-5; a weak D match, TRBD2 (5 bases). The V end was cut by 4 bases, the J end by 5 bases, with 14 bases between. Germline V gives CDR1 MNHNS, CDR2 SASEGT. This CDR3 has 14 residues. DNA for the CDR3: TGTGCCAGCAGTGCTGGACTTACGAGGGAGACCCAGTACTTC. As protein: CASSAGLTRETQYF.

This clone was picked up a small number of times. V gene TRBV19 combines with J gene TRBJ2-1; 12 bases map to TRBD2. With 4 bases clipped from V and 4 bases from J, the junction kept 2 bases outside the gene matches. Germline-derived CDR1 and CDR2 are LNHDA and SQIVND (reference sequence). The CDR3 totals 15 residues. The CDR3 spells CASSKTSGGYNEQFF. Written as DNA, the CDR3 is TGTGCCAGTAGTAAAACTAGCGGGGGGTACAATGAGCAGTTCTTC.

The chain has TRBV19 and TRBJ2-1; 7 bases map to TRBD2. Germline assignment: CDR1 LNHDA and CDR2 SQIVND (reference sequence). The CDR3 totals 16 residues. After removal of 6 bases from V and 0 bases from J, the junction contained 8 bases not matched to a gene. CDR3 sequence: CASRRLASSSYNEQFF. Written as DNA, the CDR3 is TGTGCCAGTAGACGACTAGCTTCTAGCTCCTACAATGAGCAGTTCTTC.

Comments on this clone: At one end the junction does not follow the germline gene, possibly because of a read error. The chain links TRBV7-2 to TRBJ1-1, with D possibly being TRBD1 (5 bases). The CDR3 runs 15 residues. Germline V gene lookup returns CDR1 SGHTA and CDR2 FQGNSA. The CDR3 is CASTLVGGLNTEAFF. Written as DNA, the CDR3 is TGTGCCAGCACCTTAGTTGGGGGATTGAACACTGAAGCTTTCTTT. The full variable domain, with the rest looked up from reference TRBV7-2 and TRBJ1-1, is GAGVSQSPSNKVTEKGKDVELRCDPISGHTALYWYRQSLGQGLEFLIYFQGNSAPDKSGLPSDRFSAERTGGSVSTLTIQRTQQEDSAVYLCASTLVGGLNTEAFFGQGTRLTVV.

This chain links TRBV6-5 with TRBJ1-3; D may be TRBD1 (5 bases). The V gene's germline CDR1 is MNHEY and CDR2 SVGAGI. This CDR3 contains 13 residues. Trimming pared 6 bases from V and 2 bases from J, leaving 8 bases between. CDR3 in amino acids: CASRQGAGNTIYF. DNA of the CDR3: TGTGCCAGCAGGCAAGGGGCTGGAAACACCATATATTTT.

This clone has only one observation. V is TRBV19 and J is TRBJ2-3; TRBD1 aligns across 7 bases. The CDR3 contains 15 residues. With 6 bases clipped from V and 3 bases from J, the junction kept 9 bases outside the gene matches. Germline-derived CDR1 and CDR2 are LNHDA and SQIVND (reference sequence). Here the CDR3 DNA reads TGTGCCAGTAGCCTCTCGGGACAGAGAACAGATACGCAGTATTTT. Its protein is CASSLSGQRTDTQYF.

This clone was observed once. The chain recombines TRBV7-9 with TRBJ2-5, with a tentative D call TRBD1 (6 bases). The V end lost 5 bases, the J end lost 5 bases, and 15 bases lay between the germline ends. The CDR3 has 14 amino acids. In germline, CDR1 is SEHNR, CDR2 FQNEAQ (reference sequence). This CDR3 is CASSLRGQGETQYF. CDR3 sequence (DNA): TGTGCCAGCAGCCTAAGAGGGCAGGGGGAGACCCAGTACTTC.

The chain carries TRBV28 and TRBJ1-2, with unresolved D. The ends were cut back, 3 bases at V and 4 bases at J, with 12 bases in the middle. Germline V CDR1 and CDR2: MDHEN, SYDVKM. The CDR3 extends over 14 amino acids. CDR3 sequence (DNA): TGTGCCAGCAGTTTGGAGAGGGCCCGCTATGGCTACACCTTC. This translates into CASSLERARYGYTF.

This chain uses TRBV7-8 with TRBJ2-1, with 7 bases fitting TRBD1. Trimming at V came to 5 bases and at J to 10 bases, leaving 14 bases not matched to a gene. From germline, CDR1 is SGHVS and CDR2 FQNEAQ. CDR3 length equals 15 residues. The CDR3 loop is CASSPARGRVMEQFF. CDR3 sequence (DNA): TGTGCCAGCAGCCCAGCAAGGGGGCGTGTGATGGAGCAGTTCTTC.

This clone was seen many times. This chain joins TRBV29-1 and TRBJ2-1; D is uncertain. V gave up 5 bases and J gave up 4 bases, with 3 bases separating them. CDR3 length equals 10 residues. The V gene's germline CDR1 is SQVTM and CDR2 ANQGSEA. The DNA of the CDR3 is TGCAGCGTTATATACAATGAGCAGTTCTTC. This gives the protein CSVIYNEQFF.

The rearrangement joins TRBV28 to TRBJ1-2; 11 nucleotides align to TRBD1. The CDR3 totals 15 residues. Germline V lookup: CDR1 MDHEN, CDR2 SYDVKM. J was trimmed by 6 bases and V by 7 bases; bases with no gene match: 10. CDR3 DNA: TGTGCCAGCAACCATTTTGGGACAGGGGGTCATGGCTACACCTTC. Amino acid sequence: CASNHFGTGGHGYTF.

The gene calls are TRBV28 and TRBJ2-7, with TRBD1 matching over 7 bases. Germline CDR1 and CDR2: MDHEN and SYDVKM. With V trimmed by 7 bases and J by 5 bases, 11 bases remained unmatched. This CDR3 contains 14 residues. CDR3 sequence reads: CASTDRQGFNEQYF. The CDR3 DNA sequence: TGTGCCAGCACCGATAGACAGGGTTTCAACGAGCAGTACTTC.

This rearrangement joins TRBV5-1 to TRBJ2-3, with D unresolved. Germline CDR1 SGHRS, CDR2 YFSETQ. This CDR3 has 12 residues. V was pared by 4 bases and J by 6 bases, with 9 bases between. The CDR3 coding sequence is TGCGCCAGCAGCCAACTGTGGGATACGCAGTATTTT. This encodes CASSQLWDTQYF. Full variable domain (rest looked up from reference TRBV5-1 and TRBJ2-3): KAGVTQTPRYLIKTRGQQVTLSCSPISGHRSVSWYQQTPGQGLQFLFEYFSETQRNKGNFPGRFSGRQFSNSRSEMNVSTLELGDSALYLCASSQLWDTQYFGPGTRLTVL.

This chain joins TRBV29-1 and TRBJ1-1; D remains ambiguous. V was pared by 6 bases and J by 2 bases, with 16 bases between. Per the germline V gene, CDR1 is SQVTM and CDR2 is ANQGSEA. The CDR3 runs to 14 residues. The CDR3 nucleotides are TGCAGCGTAAAAGAGGATTTGAGCAACACTGAAGCTTTCTTT. Amino acids: CSVKEDLSNTEAFF.

This clone has more than one count but fewer than ten. The V and J genes are TRBV30 and TRBJ2-7; a possible D gene is TRBD2 (6 bases). V dropped 8 bases and J dropped 1 base, with 15 bases sitting between them. This CDR3 has 13 amino acids. Germline CDR1 is GTSNPN and CDR2 is SVGIG (reference sequence). The CDR3 bases are TGTGCCCCCCGACTAGGTGGGTCCTACGAGCAGTACTTC. Amino acids: CAPRLGGSYEQYF.

The V and J genes are TRBV7-8 and TRBJ1-5; D gene unclear. CDR3 length: 15 amino acids. Germline assignment: CDR1 SGHVS and CDR2 FQNEAQ. V was clipped by 4 bases and J by 0 bases, with 10 bases between them. The CDR3, as DNA: TGTGCCAGCAGCTCCCGACGGGATAGCAATCAGCCCCAGCATTTT. It translates to CASSSRRDSNQPQHF.

This clone was found once. V is TRBV6-1 and J is TRBJ1-3; D is undetermined. There are 16 residues in the CDR3. The germline V gene has CDR1 MNHNS and CDR2 SASEGT. V lost 1 base and J lost 0, with 10 bases in between. CDR3 sequence (DNA): TGTGCCAGCAGTGAAGTACCGCCTATCTCTGGAAACACCATATATTTT. Translation gives CASSEVPPISGNTIYF.

The gene calls are TRBV15 and TRBJ2-7; TRBD2 agrees at 8 bases. CDR1 is LNHNV, CDR2 YYDKDF, per germline (reference sequence). V lost 0 bases to trimming and J lost 6 bases; unmatched junction nucleotides: 4. This CDR3 has 14 residues. CDR3 nucleotide sequence: TGTGCCACCAGCAGAGATCGGGGGGGCGGCGAGCAGTACTTC. This encodes CATSRDRGGGEQYF.

The chain is built from TRBV11-2 and TRBJ2-5, with TRBD2 matching over 7 bases. CDR3 length equals 13 residues. Trimming at V came to 7 bases and at J to 6 bases, leaving 8 bases not matched to a gene. Looked up from germline, CDR1 is SGHAT and CDR2 is FQNNGV. CDR3 sequence reads: CASTSGVKKTQYF. CDR3 in DNA: TGTGCCAGCACCAGCGGGGTGAAGAAGACCCAGTACTTC.

The chain joins TRBV7-9 to TRBJ2-1; TRBD2 aligns across 9 bases. The CDR3 spans 15 residues. The ends lost 3 bases at V and 8 bases at J; junction bases unmatched: 8. The germline V gene encodes CDR1 SEHNR and CDR2 FQNEAQ (reference sequence). The CDR3 is CASSLGQAGGDEQFF. CDR3 nucleotides: TGTGCCAGCAGCTTGGGCCAAGCGGGAGGCGATGAGCAGTTCTTC.

The chain uses TRBV21-1 and TRBJ1-1. TRBV21-1 has pseudogene status. This CDR3 has 15 amino acids. For the CDR3, the DNA is TGTGCCAGCAGCTCAAGAGGGGACGTAGCTACTGAAGCTTTCTTT. Translated, it gives CASSSRGDVATEAFF.